This passage covers 25 T cell receptor beta chains from one sample sequenced in a study of blood T cell repertoires in COVID-19. Clones were read by immunoSEQ multiplex PCR, and TCRdb kept only the in-frame ones, dropping some. The sample shows around 300,000 clones, approximately 86% of them seen only once. Sequencing used peripheral blood. The receptors shown here come from a woman aged 25 to 39 who had recovered from COVID-19.

The table lists this clone with a few counts. The rearrangement joins TRBV5-1 to TRBJ1-1; D is perhaps TRBD1 (5 bases). This CDR3 has 14 amino acids. Germline loops: CDR1 SGHRS, CDR2 YFSETQ. With 4 bases removed from V and 2 bases from J, the gap between germline ends came to 12 bases. Written as DNA, the CDR3 is TGCGCCAGCAGCGCCTCGACAGCAAACACTGAAGCTTTCTTT. Translating gives CASSASTANTEAFF.

The rearrangement uses TRBV3-1 (or the pseudogene TRBV3-2) and TRBJ2-2; 13 bases fit TRBD2. The trim removed 0 bases at V and 2 bases at J, leaving 6 bases unmatched. The CDR3 sequence is 19 residues long. Germline V gene sequence: CDR1 LGHDT, CDR2 YNNKEL (reference sequence). This CDR3 is CASSQERLAGGANTGELFF. CDR3 DNA: TGTGCCAGCAGCCAAGAAAGACTAGCGGGGGGAGCTAACACCGGGGAGCTGTTTTTT.

This clone was detected a few times. The CDR3 coding sequence is TGTGCCAGCAGTGAGGGGAGGAGGTATGGCTACACCTTC. Amino acids: CASSEGRRYGYTF. This chain joins TRBV2 and TRBJ1-2; D unresolved. CDR1 is SNHLY, CDR2 FYNNEI, per germline. This CDR3 is 13 amino acids long. With 3 bases removed from V and 5 bases from J, the gap between germline ends came to 10 bases.

The rearrangement joins TRBV12-3 or TRBV12-4 to TRBJ2-5, with 7 bases fitting TRBD2. This CDR3 comprises 13 residues. The V gene end was trimmed by 4 bases and the J gene end by 3 bases; junction bases not matched to a gene: 2. The CDR3 protein is CASSSGLEETQYF. CDR3 bases: TGTGCCAGCAGTTCAGGACTAGAAGAGACCCAGTACTTC.

This clone has a single count. The chain links TRBV2 to TRBJ2-7, with 9 nucleotides matching TRBD1. The V segment lost 7 bases and the J segment 0 bases; nucleotides outside the gene matches: 7. This CDR3 spans 15 amino acids. In germline, CDR1 is SNHLY, CDR2 FYNNEI. CDR3 sequence: CASIYDRGASYEQYF. In nucleotides, the CDR3 is TGTGCCAGCATTTATGACAGGGGGGCCTCCTACGAGCAGTACTTC.

The rearrangement joins TRBV19 to TRBJ1-1; D is unclear. CDR1 is LNHDA, CDR2 SQIVND, per germline (reference sequence). Trimming took off 6 bases at V and 0 bases at J, with 14 bases between the two ends. This CDR3 is built from 15 residues. In DNA, the CDR3 is TGTGCCAGTAGGGGTGGGAGAGGGATGAACACTGAAGCTTTCTTT. Its translation: CASRGGRGMNTEAFF.

The rearrangement links TRBV2 to TRBJ2-5, with D perhaps matching TRBD1 (6 bases). The germline V and J ends were trimmed by 7 bases and 4 bases, with 13 bases remaining between them. CDR3 length: 13 amino acids. Germline CDR1 is SNHLY and CDR2 is FYNNEI. In DNA, the CDR3 is TGTGCCAGCATTGGGGGCCTTCTAGAGACCCAGTACTTC. Translation: CASIGGLLETQYF.

The CDR3 spells CASSIVNRGISNTEAFF. As DNA, the CDR3 is TGTGCCAGTAGTATAGTCAACAGGGGGATAAGTAACACTGAAGCTTTCTTT. The chain combines TRBV19 with TRBJ1-1, with 8 bases lining up with TRBD1. Per germline, CDR1 LNHDA and CDR2 SQIVND (reference sequence). With V trimmed by 1 base and J by 2 bases, 9 bases remained unmatched. This CDR3 comprises 17 residues.

The chain carries TRBV6-1 and TRBJ1-1; weak D call: TRBD1 (6 bases). This CDR3 spans 15 amino acids. V dropped 0 bases and J dropped 4 bases, with 12 bases sitting between them. Germline CDR1 MNHNS, CDR2 SASEGT. CDR3 bases: TGTGCCAGCAGTGAAGCGAAAACAGGGAGCACTGAAGCTTTCTTT. The encoded protein is CASSEAKTGSTEAFF.

This chain links TRBV27 with TRBJ1-1, with D perhaps matching TRBD1 (6 bases). V was clipped by 5 bases and J by 5 bases, with 15 bases between them. The germline CDR1 and CDR2 sequences are MNHEY and SMNVEV (reference sequence). CDR3 size: 14 residues. Here the CDR3 reads CASSPRGAKTEAFF. The DNA for the CDR3 is TGTGCCAGCAGTCCCCGGGGGGCGAAAACTGAAGCTTTCTTT.

This clone was recorded a few times. The chain is built from TRBV11-2 and TRBJ2-7; 14 bases map to TRBD2. Trimming removed 4 bases from V and 0 bases from J; junction bases left unmatched: 8. The germline V gene has CDR1 SGHAT and CDR2 FQNNGV. The CDR3 runs to 18 residues. The CDR3 protein is CASSWGLAGEGFSYEQYF. The DNA of the CDR3 is TGTGCCAGCAGCTGGGGACTAGCGGGAGAGGGTTTCTCCTACGAGCAGTACTTC.

The chain recombines TRBV2 with TRBJ1-1; the D gene is possibly TRBD1 (5 bases). The CDR3 sequence is 16 residues long. Germline V lookup: CDR1 SNHLY, CDR2 FYNNEI. V lost 8 bases, J lost 0 bases, and 19 bases lay in between. The CDR3 DNA sequence: TGTGCCAGCTGTATAATGAGACAGATCCTGAACACTGAAGCTTTCTTT. Encoded protein: CASCIMRQILNTEAFF.

The V and J genes are TRBV19 and TRBJ2-1, with D tentatively TRBD1 (6 bases). CDR1 and CDR2 from the germline V gene are LNHDA and SQIVND (reference sequence). The CDR3 has 15 residues. Trimming took 6 bases from V and 2 from J, leaving 14 bases between them. This chain's CDR3 is CASSPDGDTYNEQFF. CDR3 nucleotide sequence: TGTGCCAGTAGCCCGGACGGGGACACCTACAATGAGCAGTTCTTC.

This rearrangement joins TRBV19 to TRBJ1-1, with no clear D. The germline gives CDR1 LNHDA, CDR2 SQIVND (reference sequence). The CDR3 totals 14 residues. V was clipped by 4 bases and J by 0 bases, with 9 bases between them. In DNA, the CDR3 is TGTGCCAGTAGTAGGGCGAACATGAACACTGAAGCTTTCTTT. This translates into CASSRANMNTEAFF.

The chain recombines TRBV30 with TRBJ1-3; D gene ambiguous. Trimming removed 5 bases from V and 0 bases from J, with 11 bases in between. The CDR3 contains 14 residues. In germline, CDR1 is GTSNPN, CDR2 SVGIG (reference sequence). CDR3 nucleotides: TGTGCCTGGGACCTCGGGAGCTCTGGAAACACCATATATTTT. It encodes CAWDLGSSGNTIYF. Supplemented by reference TRBV30 and TRBJ1-3, the full variable domain reads SQTIHQWPATLVQPVGSPLSLECTVEGTSNPNLYWYRQAAGRGLQLLFYSVGIGQISSEVPQNLSASRPQDRQFILSSKKLLLSDSGFYLCAWDLGSSGNTIYFGEGSWLTVV.

The chain carries TRBV18 and TRBJ1-1; the D gene is possibly TRBD1 (6 bases). Looked up from germline, CDR1 is KGHSH and CDR2 is LQKENI. Trimming left V 4 bases short and J 1 base short, with 22 bases between. The CDR3 runs 18 residues. The CDR3 DNA is TGTGCCAGCTCACGTATTTATGGGGGGGGCAAGGAGAACACTGAAGCTTTCTTT. Protein sequence: CASSRIYGGGKENTEAFF.

The chain links TRBV29-1 to TRBJ2-2, with D maybe TRBD1 (5 bases). CDR1 and CDR2 from the germline V gene are SQVTM and ANQGSEA. This CDR3 comprises 13 residues. V dropped 5 bases and J dropped 2 bases, with 9 bases sitting between them. In DNA, the CDR3 is TGCAGCGTTTTGTGGACAAACACCGGGGAGCTGTTTTTT. It yields the protein CSVLWTNTGELFF.

The genes are TRBV30 and TRBJ1-6, with 8 bases lining up with TRBD1. Germline loops: CDR1 GTSNPN, CDR2 SVGIG (reference sequence). The ends lost 3 bases at V and 8 bases at J; junction bases unmatched: 9. CDR3 length: 15 residues. The CDR3 loop reads CAWRGPGTGYSPLHF. CDR3 bases: TGTGCCTGGAGGGGACCCGGGACAGGCTATTCACCCCTCCACTTT.

The CDR3 reads CSALNTEAFF. CDR3 bases: TGCAGCGCCTTGAACACTGAAGCTTTCTTT. This sequence joins TRBV29-1 and TRBJ1-1, with unresolved D. The CDR3 is 10 amino acids. Between the trimmed V and J ends, which lost 7 bases and 0 bases, there was a span of 3 bases. Germline loops: CDR1 SQVTM, CDR2 ANQGSEA. The whole variable domain, remainder taken from reference TRBV29-1 and TRBJ1-1, is SAVISQKPSRDICQRGTSLTIQCQVDSQVTMMFWYRQQPGQSLTLIATANQGSEATYESGFVIDKFPISRPNLTFSTLTVSNMSPEDSSIYLCSALNTEAFFGQGTRLTVV.

The J gene is TRBJ1-2, the V gene TRBV13, with D perhaps matching TRBD1 (5 bases). CDR1 PRHDT and CDR2 FYEKMQ come from the germline V gene (reference sequence). This CDR3 has 13 amino acids. Trimming took 1 base from V and 5 from J, leaving 8 bases between them. CDR3 sequence (DNA): TGTGCCAGCAGCTTAGTGGCAGGGTATGGCTACACCTTC. Protein sequence: CASSLVAGYGYTF.

This chain connects TRBV6-2 or TRBV6-3 to TRBJ2-7, with D tentatively TRBD1 (6 bases). Germline loops: CDR1 MNHEY, CDR2 SVGEGT. The ends were cut back, 0 bases at V and 3 bases at J, with 15 bases in the middle. The CDR3 sequence is 16 residues long. CDR3 sequence: CASSYSPDRRFYEQYF. CDR3 bases: TGTGCCAGCAGTTACTCCCCGGACAGACGATTCTACGAGCAGTACTTC.

This chain uses TRBV21-1 with TRBJ1-5. TRBV21-1 is noted as a pseudogene. The CDR3 spans 14 residues. The CDR3 loop reads CASSERDSNQPQHF. The CDR3 bases are TGTGCCAGCAGCGAGCGTGATAGCAATCAGCCCCAGCATTTT.

This clone appeared a single time. The genes are TRBV29-1 and TRBJ2-7, with 11 positions matching TRBD2. CDR1 is SQVTM, CDR2 ANQGSEA, per germline. The CDR3 has 15 amino acids. V was pared by 6 bases and J by 2 bases, with 9 bases of the junction left unmatched. CDR3 DNA: TGCAGCGTCCAAACTAGCGGGAGTCGGGCCTACGAGCAGTACTTC. Encoded protein: CSVQTSGSRAYEQYF.

V gene TRBV6-2 or TRBV6-3 combines with J gene TRBJ2-5, with TRBD2 identical over 7 bases. CDR1 and CDR2 from the germline V gene are MNHEY and SVGEGT. The V gene end was trimmed by 0 bases and the J gene end by 3 bases; junction bases not matched to a gene: 4. The CDR3 runs to 15 residues. The CDR3 region has the DNA TGTGCCAGCAGTTACTCCCCGACTAGCAAAGAGACCCAGTACTTC. Translated, it gives CASSYSPTSKETQYF.

The chain's CDR3 is CAWRGRAGNTIYF. The CDR3 DNA follows: TGTGCCTGGAGGGGCAGGGCCGGAAACACCATATATTTT. The chain carries TRBV30 and TRBJ1-3; D might be TRBD1 (5 bases). CDR1 is GTSNPN and CDR2 is SVGIG in the germline V gene (reference sequence). This CDR3 has 13 amino acids. V dropped 3 bases and J dropped 4 bases, with 10 bases sitting between them.